This TCR beta chain is from a study of shared clonotypes between healthy human individuals. For the study at large: Each donor's CD4 naive and CD4 memory cells filled three plates apiece, CD8 naive two, and CD8 memory one.

This clone appeared a few times. Assay: immunoSEQ multiplex PCR; the TCRdb copy retains only in-frame clones and omits some. The sample holds about 2.4 million clones; 93% are singletons and the top ten take approximately 0.37%. CDR1 is MNHNS, CDR2 SASEGT, per germline. The V end was cut by 0 bases, the J end by 9 bases, with 6 bases between. This CDR3 has 12 residues. The chain combines TRBV6-1 with TRBJ1-5, with D uncertain. This TCR was sampled from a man younger than 35 in good health. Some clones in this sample may be carry-over from other donors' samples. What was sequenced was naive CD4+ T cells from PBMCs. The sample's subset: CD45RA+ positively selected. CDR3 sequence reads: CASSEAPRPQHF. The CDR3 bases are TGTGCCAGCAGTGAAGCGCCCCGGCCCCAGCATTTT.